This T cell receptor (beta chain) was profiled in a study of regulatory and conventional T cells in RAG deficiency. Study outcomes and limitations: In Omenn syndrome, Treg and Tconv repertoires overlapped >75%.

Method: immunoSEQ multiplex PCR; TCRdb's copy keeps in-frame clones and lacks some. The sample contains some 30,000 clones, approximately 96% of which appear only once. Notes on this clone: Its antigen is unidentified.

Genomic DNA came from blood conventional CD4+ T cells gated CD25-low CD127-high. The same sample was also used in a study of regulatory T cells. From that report: Amplification used 52 TRBV primers and 13 TRBJ primers. Skewed V and J usage and few unique V-J pairs marked patient repertoires, most in Tregs.

The TCR was taken from a human donor in good health. The sequencing sample was made of CD25- CD4+ T cells sorted from blood.

CDR3 in amino acids: CASSAMTGAHSPLHF. The CDR3 nucleotides read TGTGCCAGCAGTGCTATGACAGGGGCGCATTCACCCCTCCACTTT. The chain employs TRBV25-1 and TRBJ1-6, with 8 bases lining up with TRBD1. The CDR3 is made up of 15 amino acids. In germline, CDR1 is MGHDK, CDR2 SYGVNS. V was clipped by 4 bases and J by 8 bases; unmatched bases: 7.